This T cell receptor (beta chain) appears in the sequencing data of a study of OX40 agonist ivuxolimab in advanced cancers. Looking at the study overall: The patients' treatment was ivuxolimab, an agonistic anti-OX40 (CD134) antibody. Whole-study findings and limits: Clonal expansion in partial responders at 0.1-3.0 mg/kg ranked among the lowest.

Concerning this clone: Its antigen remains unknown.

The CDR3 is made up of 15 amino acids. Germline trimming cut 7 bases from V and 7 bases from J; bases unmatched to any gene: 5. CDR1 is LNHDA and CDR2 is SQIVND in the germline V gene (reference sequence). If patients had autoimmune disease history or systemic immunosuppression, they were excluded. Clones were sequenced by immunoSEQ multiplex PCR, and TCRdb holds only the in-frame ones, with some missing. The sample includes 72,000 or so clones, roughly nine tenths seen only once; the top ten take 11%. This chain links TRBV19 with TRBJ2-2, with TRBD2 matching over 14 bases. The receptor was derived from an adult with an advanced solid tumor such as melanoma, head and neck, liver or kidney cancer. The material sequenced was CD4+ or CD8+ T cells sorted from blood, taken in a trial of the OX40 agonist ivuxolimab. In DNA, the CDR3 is TGTGCCAGTACGGGACTAGCGGGAGTTTACGGGGAGCTGTTTTTT. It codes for CASTGLAGVYGELFF.